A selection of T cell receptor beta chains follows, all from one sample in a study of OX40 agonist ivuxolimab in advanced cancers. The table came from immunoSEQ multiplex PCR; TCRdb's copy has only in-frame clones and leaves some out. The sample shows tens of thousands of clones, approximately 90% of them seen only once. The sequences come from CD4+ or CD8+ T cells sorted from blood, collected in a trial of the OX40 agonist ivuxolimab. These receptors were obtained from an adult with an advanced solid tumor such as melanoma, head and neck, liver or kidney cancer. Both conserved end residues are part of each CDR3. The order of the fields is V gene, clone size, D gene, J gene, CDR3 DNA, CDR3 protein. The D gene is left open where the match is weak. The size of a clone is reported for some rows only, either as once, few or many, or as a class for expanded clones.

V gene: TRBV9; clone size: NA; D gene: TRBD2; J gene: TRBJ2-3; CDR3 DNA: TGTGCCAGCAGCCCTCGTCTAGCGGGAGTGGCAACAGATACGCAGTATTTT; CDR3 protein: CASSPRLAGVATDTQYF
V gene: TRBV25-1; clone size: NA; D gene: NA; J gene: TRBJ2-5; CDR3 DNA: TGTGCCAGCAGCCCCTTTGGGGAGACCCAGTACTTC; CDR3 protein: CASSPFGETQYF
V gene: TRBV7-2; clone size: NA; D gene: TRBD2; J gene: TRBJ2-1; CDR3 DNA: TGTGCCAGCAGCTTAGCGCTTTGGGGACTAGCGCCCACCCGAGGGAATGAGCAGTTCTTC; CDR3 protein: CASSLALWGLAPTRGNEQFF
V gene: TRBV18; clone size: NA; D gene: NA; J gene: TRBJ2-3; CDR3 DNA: TGTGCCAGCTCACCCAGTTCCAGCGGAGCGGTTACGCAGTATTTT; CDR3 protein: CASSPSSSGAVTQYF
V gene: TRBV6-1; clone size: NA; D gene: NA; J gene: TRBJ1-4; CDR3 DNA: TGTGCCAGCAGTGAAGCTTATGGGGACAAGCTGTTTTTT; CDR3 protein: CASSEAYGDKLFF
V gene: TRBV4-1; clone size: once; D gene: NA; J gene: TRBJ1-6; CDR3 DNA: TGCGCCAGCAGCCAATTACAGGGAGGGAATTCACCCCTCCACTTT; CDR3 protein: CASSQLQGGNSPLHF
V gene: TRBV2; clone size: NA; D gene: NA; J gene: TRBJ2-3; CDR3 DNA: TGTGCCACCCAATCTGGCAGGGGACCTACCACAGATACGCAGTATTTT; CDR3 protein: CATQSGRGPTTDTQYF
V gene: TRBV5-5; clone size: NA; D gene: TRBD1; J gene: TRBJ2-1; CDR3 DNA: TGTGCCAGCAGCTTGTGGTACAGGGGGAGGTACAATGAGCAGTTCTTC; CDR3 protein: CASSLWYRGRYNEQFF
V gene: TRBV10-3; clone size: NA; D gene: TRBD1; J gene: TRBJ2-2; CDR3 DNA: TGTGCCACGAATTTCGGACAGGGGGCGAACACCGGGGAGCTGTTTTTT; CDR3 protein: CATNFGQGANTGELFF
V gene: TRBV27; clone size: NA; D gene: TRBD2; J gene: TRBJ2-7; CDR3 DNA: TGTGCCAGCAGTTCTTTAGCGGGAGTGACCCACGAGCAGTACTTC; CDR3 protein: CASSSLAGVTHEQYF
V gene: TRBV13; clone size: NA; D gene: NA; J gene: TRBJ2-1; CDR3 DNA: TGTGCCAGCAGTTCGGACAGCGCCCGGGGTGAGCAGTTCTTC; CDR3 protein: CASSSDSARGEQFF
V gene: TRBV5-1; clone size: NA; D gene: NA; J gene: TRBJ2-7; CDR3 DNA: TGCGCCAGCAGCAATACAGGGAGCAACGAGCAGTACTTC; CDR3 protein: CASSNTGSNEQYF
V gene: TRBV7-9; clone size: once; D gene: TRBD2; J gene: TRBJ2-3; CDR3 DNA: TGTGCCAGCAGCTTAGCGGGCACTAGCGGGAGGGCGAGAGATACGCAGTATTTT; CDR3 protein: CASSLAGTSGRARDTQYF
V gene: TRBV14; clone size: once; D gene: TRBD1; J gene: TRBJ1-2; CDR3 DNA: TGTGCCAGCAGCCAGTCCGGGACAGGGCCAAGGTATGGCTACACCTTC; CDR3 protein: CASSQSGTGPRYGYTF
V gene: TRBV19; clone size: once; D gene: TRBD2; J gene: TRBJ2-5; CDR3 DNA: TGTGCCAGTAGTCCCGGACTAGCGGGAGGGCGGACCCAGTACTTC; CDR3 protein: CASSPGLAGGRTQYF
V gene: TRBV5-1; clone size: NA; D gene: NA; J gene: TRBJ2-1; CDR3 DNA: TGCGCCAGCAGCTTGGCCGGCAGCTCCTACAATGAGCAGTTCTTC; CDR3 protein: CASSLAGSSYNEQFF
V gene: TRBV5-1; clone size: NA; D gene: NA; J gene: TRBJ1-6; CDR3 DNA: TGCGCCAGCAGCGCCAATTCCGGGCAGGGTAATTCACCCCTCCACTTT; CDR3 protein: CASSANSGQGNSPLHF
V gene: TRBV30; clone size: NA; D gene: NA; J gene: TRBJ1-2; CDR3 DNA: TGTGCCTGGAGGGAGCCGGGGAGCTATGGCTACACCTTC; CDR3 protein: CAWREPGSYGYTF
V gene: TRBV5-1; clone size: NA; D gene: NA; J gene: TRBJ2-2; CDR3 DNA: TGCGCCAGCAGCTTGGCCCAGGGGAGCACCGGGGAGCTGTTTTTT; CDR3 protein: CASSLAQGSTGELFF
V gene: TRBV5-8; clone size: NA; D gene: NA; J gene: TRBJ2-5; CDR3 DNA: TGTGCCAGCAGCTTTAACAGACAAGAGACCCAGTACTTC; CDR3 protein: CASSFNRQETQYF
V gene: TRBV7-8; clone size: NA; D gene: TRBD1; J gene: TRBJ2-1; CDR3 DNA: TGTGCCAGCAGCGCCCGGGACAGGGGCGTCGGCCACAATGAGCAGTTCTTC; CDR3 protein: CASSARDRGVGHNEQFF
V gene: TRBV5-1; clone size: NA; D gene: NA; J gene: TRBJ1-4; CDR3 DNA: TGCGCCAGCAGCTTGGGCCACCGGGAGCCCAGGGAACTGTTTTTT; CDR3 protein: CASSLGHREPRELFF
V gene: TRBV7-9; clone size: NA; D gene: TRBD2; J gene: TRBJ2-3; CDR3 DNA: TGTGCCAGCAGCTGGGGACTAGCGGGAGCAGATACGCAGTATTTT; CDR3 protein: CASSWGLAGADTQYF
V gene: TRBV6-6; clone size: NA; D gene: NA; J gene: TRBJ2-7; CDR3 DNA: TGTGCCAGCTTAAGAGGAAAGGGAGGGGGCTCCTACGAGCAGTACTTC; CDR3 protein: CASLRGKGGGSYEQYF
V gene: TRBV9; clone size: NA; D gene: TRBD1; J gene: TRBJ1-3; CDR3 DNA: TGTGCCAGCAGCCGGGGGGACAGGGTAGGAAACACCATATATTTT; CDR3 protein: CASSRGDRVGNTIYF
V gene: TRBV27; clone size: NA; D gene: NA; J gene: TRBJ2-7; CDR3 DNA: TGTGCCAGCAAAAGGAAGACTGAGTCCTACGAGCAGTACTTC; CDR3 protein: CASKRKTESYEQYF
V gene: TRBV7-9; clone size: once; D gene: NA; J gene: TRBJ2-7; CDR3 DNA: TGTGCCAGCAGCTTCGCAAGTGCCGAGCAGTACTTC; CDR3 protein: CASSFASAEQYF
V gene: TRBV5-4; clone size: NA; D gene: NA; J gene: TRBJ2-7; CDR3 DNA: TGTGCCAGCAGCATCCTGCGGGGCGAGAGCGAGCAGTACTTC; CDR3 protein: CASSILRGESEQYF
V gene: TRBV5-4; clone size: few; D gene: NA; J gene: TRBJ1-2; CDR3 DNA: TGTGCCAGCAGCGTGGGTAGGAGGGATGGCTACACCTTC; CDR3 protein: CASSVGRRDGYTF
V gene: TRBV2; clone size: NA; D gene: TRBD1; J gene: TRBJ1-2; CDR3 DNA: TGTGCCAGCAGCCGGGACAGGGAATTGGATGGCTACACCTTC; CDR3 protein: CASSRDRELDGYTF
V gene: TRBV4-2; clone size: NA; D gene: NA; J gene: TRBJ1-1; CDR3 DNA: TGTGCCAGCAGCCAAGGTGGTAGGAGCACTGAAGCTTTCTTT; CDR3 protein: CASSQGGRSTEAFF
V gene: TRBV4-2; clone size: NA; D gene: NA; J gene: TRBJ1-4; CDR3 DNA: TGTGCCAGCAGCCCCTATACAGGGAGGGAAGAAAAACTGTTTTTT; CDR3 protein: CASSPYTGREEKLFF
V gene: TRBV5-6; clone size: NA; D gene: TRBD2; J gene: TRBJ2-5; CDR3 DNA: TGTGCCAGCAGCTTGGCCGGGATAGCGGGAGAGACCCAGTACTTC; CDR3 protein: CASSLAGIAGETQYF
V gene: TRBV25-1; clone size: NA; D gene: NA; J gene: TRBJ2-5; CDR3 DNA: TGTGCCAGCAGTCCCATTGGGGCTAAAGAGACCCAGTACTTC; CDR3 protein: CASSPIGAKETQYF
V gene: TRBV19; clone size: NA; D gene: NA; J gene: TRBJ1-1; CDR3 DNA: TGTGCCAGTAGTTCCCCTTTAATGAACACTGAAGCTTTCTTT; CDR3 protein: CASSSPLMNTEAFF
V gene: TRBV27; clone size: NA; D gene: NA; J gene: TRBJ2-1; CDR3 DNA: TGTGCCAGCAGTCCAAGTGAAAGCTCCTACAATGAGCAGTTCTTC; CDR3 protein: CASSPSESSYNEQFF
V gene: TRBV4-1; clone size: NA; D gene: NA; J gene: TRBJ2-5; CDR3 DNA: TGCGCCAGCAGCCAAGACCCCTCGAAGACCCAGTACTTC; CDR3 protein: CASSQDPSKTQYF
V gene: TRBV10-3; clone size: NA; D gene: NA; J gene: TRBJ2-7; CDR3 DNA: TGTGCCATCACCTCTAGGGGGAGCGGCGACGAGCAGTACTTC; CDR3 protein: CAITSRGSGDEQYF
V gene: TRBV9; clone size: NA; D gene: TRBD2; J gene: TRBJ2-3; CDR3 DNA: TGTGCCAGCAGCCCCATAGCGGGAGGATCTGGAGATACGCAGTATTTT; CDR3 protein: CASSPIAGGSGDTQYF
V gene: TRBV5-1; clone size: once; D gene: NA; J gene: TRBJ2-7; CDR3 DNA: TGCGCCAGCAGCTCGCCCTCCGGGTCCTACGAGCAGTACTTC; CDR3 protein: CASSSPSGSYEQYF
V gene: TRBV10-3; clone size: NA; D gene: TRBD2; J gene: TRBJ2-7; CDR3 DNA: TGTGCCATCAGTTCCGGGACTAGCGGGAGGGCCCTTACCTTATACGAGCAGTACTTC; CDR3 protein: CAISSGTSGRALTLYEQYF
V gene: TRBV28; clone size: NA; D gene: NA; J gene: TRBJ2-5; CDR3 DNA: TGTGCCAGCAGTCTCGGGTCCCCTAGGACCCAGTACTTC; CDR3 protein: CASSLGSPRTQYF
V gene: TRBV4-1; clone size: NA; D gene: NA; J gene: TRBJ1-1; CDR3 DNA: TGCGCCAGCAGCCAAGTGGGGGCTACTGAAGCTTTCTTT; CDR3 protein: CASSQVGATEAFF
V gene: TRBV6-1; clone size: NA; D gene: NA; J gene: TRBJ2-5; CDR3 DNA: TGTGCCAGCAGAAGACCAAAAGAGACCCAGTACTTC; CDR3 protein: CASRRPKETQYF
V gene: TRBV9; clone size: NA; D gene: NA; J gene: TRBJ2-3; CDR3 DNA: TGTGCCAGCAGCGTCCCTGTAGATAAATACACAGATACGCAGTATTTT; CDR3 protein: CASSVPVDKYTDTQYF
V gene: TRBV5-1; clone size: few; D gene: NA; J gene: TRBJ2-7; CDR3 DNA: TGCGCCAGCAGCTTGGGACAGGCGGGACGAGACTACGAGCAGTACTTC; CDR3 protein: CASSLGQAGRDYEQYF